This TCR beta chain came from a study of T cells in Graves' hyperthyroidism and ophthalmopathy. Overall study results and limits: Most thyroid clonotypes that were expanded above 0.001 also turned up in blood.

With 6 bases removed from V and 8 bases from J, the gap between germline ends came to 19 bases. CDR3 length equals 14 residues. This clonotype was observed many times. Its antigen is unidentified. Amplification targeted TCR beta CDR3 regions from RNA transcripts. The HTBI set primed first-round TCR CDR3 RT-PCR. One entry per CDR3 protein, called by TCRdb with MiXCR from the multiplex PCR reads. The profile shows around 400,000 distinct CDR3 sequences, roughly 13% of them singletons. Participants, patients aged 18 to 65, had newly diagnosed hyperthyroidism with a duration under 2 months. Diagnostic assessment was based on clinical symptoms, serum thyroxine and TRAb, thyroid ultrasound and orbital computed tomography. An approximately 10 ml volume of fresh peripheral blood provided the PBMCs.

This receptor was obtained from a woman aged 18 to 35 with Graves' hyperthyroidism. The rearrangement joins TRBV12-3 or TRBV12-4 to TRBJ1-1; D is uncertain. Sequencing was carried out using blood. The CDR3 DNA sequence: TGTGCCAGCAGCCCGTATACCGCTGACCCAGAAGCTTTCTTT. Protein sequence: CASSPYTADPEAFF.